In this sample, the clone carrying this T cell receptor beta chain turned up a few times. Using unique molecular identifiers, the investigators prepared the TCRbeta library. TCRdb reprocessed the PCR reads via MiXCR and lists one record per CDR3 protein. The sample holds about 340,000 distinct CDR3 sequences, under 13% seen once. The entry originates in a study of T-cell reconstitution after alpha-beta-depleted transplantation in children. The CDR3 is 19 amino acids. Between the trimmed V and J ends, which lost 0 bases and 0 bases, there was a span of 18 bases. Germline CDR1 and CDR2: SGHAT and FQNNGV.

The source was PBMCs from the stem cell graft donor, collected from the stem cell graft. The clonotype originates from a human donor who donated a stem cell graft to a child with acute lymphoblastic leukemia. The gene calls are TRBV11-2 and TRBJ1-3; weak D call: TRBD1 (5 bases). CDR3 sequence: CASSLDQWRGHHSGNTIYF. The DNA of the CDR3 is TGTGCCAGCAGCTTAGATCAGTGGAGGGGTCACCACTCTGGAAACACCATATATTTT.